This T cell receptor (beta chain) was identified in a study of cytomegalovirus exposure and HLA in healthy donors. Overall study context: Earlier, 95 million to 120 million unique TCR beta sequences were recovered from around 200 million T cells by an analysis.

Study findings and constraints: Roughly uniform sequencing depth across donors was assumed, possibly incorrectly. A link between a missense DCLRE1C variant and TCR beta V- and J-gene trimming emerged from a later analysis.

The CDR3 sequence is 16 residues long. Trimming left V 3 bases short and J 5 bases short, with 19 bases between. The V gene's germline CDR1 is LGHNA and CDR2 YSLEER. Amplification used 60 Vbeta primers and 13 Jbeta primers. In the study's own analysis: Counted up in a later analysis, unique TCR beta chains came to about 80 million, with about 9.9 million shared. Produced via immunoSEQ multiplex PCR; TCRdb's table is partial and in-frame only. V, J and clone size were drawn from that table, and D and trimming were deduced from the DNA. This table holds 180,000 or so clones, about 59% found once. With regard to this clone: Its target is not known.

J is TRBJ2-5 and V is TRBV4-3, with D maybe TRBD2 (6 bases). This TCR came from a man aged 40-50 years in good health and CMV-seronegative. The material sequenced was PBMCs. CDR3 loop: CASSQLVGRGGETQYF. DNA for the CDR3: TGCGCCAGCAGCCAGTTGGTCGGGAGAGGAGGGGAGACCCAGTACTTC.